This T cell receptor beta chain was recovered during a study of identical twins' blood T cells. As for the study in general: Some 12 libraries, six alpha and six beta, gave around 48 million reads. Regarding the study as a whole: Twin repertoire similarity may partly reflect shared environment.

Trimming removed 1 base from V and 2 bases from J, with 6 bases in between. This CDR3 is built from 14 residues. Germline V lookup: CDR1 SGHRS, CDR2 YFSETQ. Turning to this clonotype: Its specificity is unknown.

TCR cDNA libraries were made from RNA using a previously described, modified protocol. From the 5' RACE reads, TCRdb called clonotypes with MiXCR, one entry per CDR3 protein. Altogether roughly 380,000 distinct CDR3 sequences are present, more than 25% being singletons, with the ten largest covering around 5.6%. This clonotype was sampled from a woman aged 18 to 49 in good health. V gene TRBV5-1 combines with J gene TRBJ2-2, with D hard to call. Sequencing input: PBMCs. CDR3 sequence reads: CASSLPENTGELFF. The CDR3, as DNA: TGCGCCAGCAGCTTGCCGGAAAACACCGGGGAGCTGTTTTTT.